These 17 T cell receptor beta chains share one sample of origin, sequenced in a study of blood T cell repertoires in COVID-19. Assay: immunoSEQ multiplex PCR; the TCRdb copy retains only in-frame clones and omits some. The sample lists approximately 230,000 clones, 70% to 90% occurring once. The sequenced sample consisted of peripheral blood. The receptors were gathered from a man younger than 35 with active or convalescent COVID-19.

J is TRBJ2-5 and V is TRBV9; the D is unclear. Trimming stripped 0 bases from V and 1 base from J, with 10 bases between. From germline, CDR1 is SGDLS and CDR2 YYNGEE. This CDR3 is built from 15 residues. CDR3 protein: CASSVAWASQETQYF. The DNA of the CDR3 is TGTGCCAGCAGCGTAGCTTGGGCCTCCCAAGAGACCCAGTACTTC. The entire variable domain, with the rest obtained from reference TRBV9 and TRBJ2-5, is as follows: DSGVTQTPKHLITATGQRVTLRCSPRSGDLSVYWYQQSLDQGLQFLIQYYNGEERAKGNILERFSAQQFPDLHSELNLSSLELGDSALYFCASSVAWASQETQYFGPGTRLLVL.

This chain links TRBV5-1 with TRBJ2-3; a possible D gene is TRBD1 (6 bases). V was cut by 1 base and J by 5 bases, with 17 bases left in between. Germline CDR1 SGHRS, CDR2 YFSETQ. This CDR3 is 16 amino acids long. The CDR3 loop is CASSLPQGSLGDTQYF. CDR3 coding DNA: TGCGCCAGCAGCTTGCCGCAGGGGTCCTTAGGAGATACGCAGTATTTT.

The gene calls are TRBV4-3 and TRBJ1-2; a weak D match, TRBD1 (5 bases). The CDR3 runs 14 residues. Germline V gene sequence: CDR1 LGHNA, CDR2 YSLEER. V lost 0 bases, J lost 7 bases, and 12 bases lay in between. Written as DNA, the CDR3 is TGCGCCAGCAGCCAAGACGGGACGGGAGGTGGCTACACCTTC. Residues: CASSQDGTGGGYTF.

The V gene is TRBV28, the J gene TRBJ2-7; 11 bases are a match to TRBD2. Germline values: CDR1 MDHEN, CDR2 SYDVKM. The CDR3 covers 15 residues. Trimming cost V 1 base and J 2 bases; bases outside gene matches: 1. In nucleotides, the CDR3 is TGTGCCAGCAGTTTATCACTAGCGGGAGCCTACGAGCAGTACTTC. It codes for CASSLSLAGAYEQYF.

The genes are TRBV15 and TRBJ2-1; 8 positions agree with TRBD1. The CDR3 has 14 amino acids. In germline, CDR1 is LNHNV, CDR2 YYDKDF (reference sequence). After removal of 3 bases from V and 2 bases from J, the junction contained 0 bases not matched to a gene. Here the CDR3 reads CATSRDRAYNEQFF. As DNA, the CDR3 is TGTGCCACCAGCAGGGACAGGGCCTACAATGAGCAGTTCTTC.

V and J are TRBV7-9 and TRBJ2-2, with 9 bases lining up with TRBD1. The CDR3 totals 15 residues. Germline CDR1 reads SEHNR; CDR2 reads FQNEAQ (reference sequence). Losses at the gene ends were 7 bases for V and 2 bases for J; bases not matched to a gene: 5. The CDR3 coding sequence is TGTGCCAGCACAGGACAGGGGTCTAACACCGGGGAGCTGTTTTTT. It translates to CASTGQGSNTGELFF. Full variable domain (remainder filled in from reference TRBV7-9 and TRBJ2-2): DTGVSQNPRHKITKRGQNVTFRCDPISEHNRLYWYRQTLGQGPEFLTYFQNEAQLEKSRLLSDRFSAERPKGSFSTLEIQRTEQGDSAMYLCASTGQGSNTGELFFGEGSRLTVL.

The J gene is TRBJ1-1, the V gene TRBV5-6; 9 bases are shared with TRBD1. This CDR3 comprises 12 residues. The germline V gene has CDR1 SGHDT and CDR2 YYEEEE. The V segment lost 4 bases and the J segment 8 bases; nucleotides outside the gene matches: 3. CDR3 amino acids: CASSPGTGEAFF. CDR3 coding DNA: TGTGCCAGCAGCCCCGGGACAGGGGAAGCTTTCTTT. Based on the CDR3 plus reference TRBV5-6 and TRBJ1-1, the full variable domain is DAGVTQSPTHLIKTRGQQVTLRCSPKSGHDTVSWYQQALGQGPQFIFQYYEEEERQRGNFPDRFSGHQFPNYSSELNVNALLLGDSALYLCASSPGTGEAFFGQGTRLTVV.

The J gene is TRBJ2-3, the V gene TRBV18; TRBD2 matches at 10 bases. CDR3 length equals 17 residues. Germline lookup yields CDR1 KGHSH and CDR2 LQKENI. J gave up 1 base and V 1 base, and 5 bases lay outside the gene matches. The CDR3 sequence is CASSPRRTSGRTDTQYF. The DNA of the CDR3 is TGTGCCAGCTCACCACGTCGGACTAGCGGTCGCACAGATACGCAGTATTTT.

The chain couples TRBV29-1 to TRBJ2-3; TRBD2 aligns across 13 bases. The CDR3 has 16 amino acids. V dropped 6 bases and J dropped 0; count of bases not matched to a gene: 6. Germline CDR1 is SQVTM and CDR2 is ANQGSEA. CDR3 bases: TGCAGCGTCCCGGGACTAGCGGGAACGAGCACAGATACGCAGTATTTT. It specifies CSVPGLAGTSTDTQYF.

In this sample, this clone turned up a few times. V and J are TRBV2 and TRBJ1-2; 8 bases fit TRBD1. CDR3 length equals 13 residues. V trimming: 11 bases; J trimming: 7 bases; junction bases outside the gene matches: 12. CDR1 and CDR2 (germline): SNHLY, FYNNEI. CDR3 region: CAGGQGNPSGYTF. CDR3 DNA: TGTGCCGGCGGACAGGGCAACCCCTCTGGCTACACCTTC. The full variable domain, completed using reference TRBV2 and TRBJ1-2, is EPEVTQTPSHQVTQMGQEVILRCVPISNHLYFYWYRQILGQKVEFLVSFYNNEISEKSEIFDDQFSVERPDGSNFTLKIRSTKLEDSAMYFCAGGQGNPSGYTFGSGTRLTVV.

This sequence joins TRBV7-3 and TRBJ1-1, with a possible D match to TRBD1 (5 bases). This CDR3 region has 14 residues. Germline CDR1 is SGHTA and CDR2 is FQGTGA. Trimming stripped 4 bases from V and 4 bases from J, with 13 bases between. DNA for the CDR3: TGTGCCAGCAGCTACGGGACTCAATTCACTGAAGCTTTCTTT. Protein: CASSYGTQFTEAFF.

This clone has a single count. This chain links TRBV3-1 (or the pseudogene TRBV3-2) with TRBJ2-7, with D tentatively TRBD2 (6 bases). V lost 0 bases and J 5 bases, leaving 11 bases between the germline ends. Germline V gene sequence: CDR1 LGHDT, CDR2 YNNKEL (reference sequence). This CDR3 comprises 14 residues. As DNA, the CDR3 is TGTGCCAGCAGCCAAGAGGCGGGGCGTGACGAGCAGTACTTC. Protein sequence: CASSQEAGRDEQYF.

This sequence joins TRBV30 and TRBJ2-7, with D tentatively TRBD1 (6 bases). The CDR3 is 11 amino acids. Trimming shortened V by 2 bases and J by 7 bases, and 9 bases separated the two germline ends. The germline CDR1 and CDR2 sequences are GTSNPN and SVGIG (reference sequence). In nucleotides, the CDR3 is TGTGCCTGGAGTCTCGACAGGGAGCAGTACTTC. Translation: CAWSLDREQYF.

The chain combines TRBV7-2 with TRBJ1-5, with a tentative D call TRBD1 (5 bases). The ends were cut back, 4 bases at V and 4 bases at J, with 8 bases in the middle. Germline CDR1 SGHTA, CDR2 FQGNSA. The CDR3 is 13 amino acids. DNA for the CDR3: TGTGCCAGCAGCTCACACAGGAATCAGCCCCAGCATTTT. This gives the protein CASSSHRNQPQHF.

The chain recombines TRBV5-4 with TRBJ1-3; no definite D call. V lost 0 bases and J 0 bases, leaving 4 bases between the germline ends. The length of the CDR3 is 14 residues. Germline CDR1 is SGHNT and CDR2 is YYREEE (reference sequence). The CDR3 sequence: CASSLGASGNTIYF. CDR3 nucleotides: TGTGCCAGCAGCTTGGGGGCCTCTGGAAACACCATATATTTT.

CDR3 region: CASSYSKGTSGYNEQFF. Written as DNA, the CDR3 is TGTGCCAGCAGTTACTCGAAGGGGACTAGCGGTTACAATGAGCAGTTCTTC. The rearrangement uses TRBV6-2 or TRBV6-3 and TRBJ2-1, with 11 bases lining up with TRBD2. Unmatched junction bases numbered 5, after V lost 0 bases and J lost 4 bases. CDR1 and CDR2 from the germline V gene are MNHEY and SVGEGT. The CDR3 is 17 residues long.

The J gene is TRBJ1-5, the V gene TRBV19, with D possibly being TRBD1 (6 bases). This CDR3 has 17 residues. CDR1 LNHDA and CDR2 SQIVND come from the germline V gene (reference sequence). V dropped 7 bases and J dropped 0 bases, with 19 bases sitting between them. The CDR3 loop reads CASTPTGTFHSNQPQHF. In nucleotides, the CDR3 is TGTGCCAGTACCCCCACCGGGACATTTCATAGCAATCAGCCCCAGCATTTT.